These 5 T cell receptor beta chains came from one sample sequenced in a study of human thymus T cells. Corrective cardiac operations yielded the resected thymus tissue. The repertoire was sequenced with immunoSEQ multiplex PCR; TCRdb's copy has only in-frame clones and lacks some. The sample holds around 120,000 clones, about 93% seen once. Sequencing was performed on thymus tissue. These receptors came from a boy less than two years old with a congenital heart defect but otherwise immunologically healthy.

The chain employs TRBV7-8 and TRBJ2-1; D is unresolved. Trimming took 2 bases from V and 0 from J, leaving 11 bases between them. This CDR3 has 16 amino acids. Germline V gene data show CDR1 as SGHVS and CDR2 as FQNEAQ. CDR3 sequence: CASSLLGRGSYNEQFF. The CDR3 DNA reads as TGTGCCAGCAGCTTATTAGGACGAGGCTCCTACAATGAGCAGTTCTTC.

The CDR3 DNA sequence: TGTGCCAGCAGTTCTACCGGGACTAGCGAGGTAAATGAGCAGTTCTTC. Translated: CASSSTGTSEVNEQFF. The chain couples TRBV7-9 to TRBJ2-1; 10 positions match TRBD2. Germline V CDR1 and CDR2: SEHNR, FQNEAQ (reference sequence). Losses at the gene ends were 6 bases for V and 7 bases for J; bases not matched to a gene: 12. This CDR3 region has 16 residues. Variable domain in full (rest from reference TRBV7-9 and TRBJ2-1): DTGVSQNPRHKITKRGQNVTFRCDPISEHNRLYWYRQTLGQGPEFLTYFQNEAQLEKSRLLSDRFSAERPKGSFSTLEIQRTEQGDSAMYLCASSSTGTSEVNEQFFGPGTRLTVL.

The J gene is TRBJ2-7, the V gene TRBV10-3; weak D call: TRBD1 (5 bases). Germline-derived CDR1 and CDR2 are ENHRY and SYGVKD. The germline V and J ends were trimmed by 6 bases and 0 bases, with 6 bases remaining between them. This CDR3 spans 12 amino acids. CDR3 nucleotides: TGTGCCATCAGGGACAACTCCTACGAGCAGTACTTC. Translated, it gives CAIRDNSYEQYF.

CDR3 sequence reads: CASGLAMDSPLHF. The CDR3 region has the DNA TGTGCTAGTGGTTTGGCCATGGATTCACCCCTCCACTTT. The V gene is TRBV12-5, the J gene TRBJ1-6; D gene unclear. V lost 1 base and J 8 bases, leaving 6 bases between the germline ends. Germline assignment: CDR1 LGHNT and CDR2 FRNRAP. The CDR3 is made up of 13 amino acids.

The chain joins TRBV7-9 to TRBJ2-7, with D possibly TRBD2 on 6 matching bases. Germline values: CDR1 SEHNR, CDR2 FQNEAQ (reference sequence). The CDR3 length is 15 residues. V gave up 8 bases and J gave up 1 base, with 18 bases separating them. The DNA for the CDR3 is TGTGCCAGCTGCCCGAGCGGCCGGGGGTCCTACGAGCAGTACTTC. It yields the protein CASCPSGRGSYEQYF.